Included here is one T cell receptor beta chain sequence, with context. CDR1 LGHNA and CDR2 YNFKEQ come from the germline V gene. CDR3 size: 15 residues. The J segment lost 6 bases and the V segment lost 1 base, leaving 7 bases of the junction unmatched. These data originate in a study of shared clonotypes between healthy human individuals. Only in-frame clones appear in the TCRdb table, and some are missing; sequencing was by immunoSEQ multiplex PCR. The sample yields about 2.4 million clones, roughly 93% seen once. The sample taken for sequencing was naive CD4+ T cells from PBMCs. Subset noted: CD45RA+ positively selected. The V gene is TRBV4-2, the J gene TRBJ2-3, with TRBD1 matching 7 bases. This TCR came from a man in his late teens or twenties in good health. Some clones in this sample may be carry-over from other donors' samples. The CDR3 DNA reads as TGTGCCAGCAGCCAAGTTCGACAGGGTACGGATACGCAGTATTTT. It encodes CASSQVRQGTDTQYF.